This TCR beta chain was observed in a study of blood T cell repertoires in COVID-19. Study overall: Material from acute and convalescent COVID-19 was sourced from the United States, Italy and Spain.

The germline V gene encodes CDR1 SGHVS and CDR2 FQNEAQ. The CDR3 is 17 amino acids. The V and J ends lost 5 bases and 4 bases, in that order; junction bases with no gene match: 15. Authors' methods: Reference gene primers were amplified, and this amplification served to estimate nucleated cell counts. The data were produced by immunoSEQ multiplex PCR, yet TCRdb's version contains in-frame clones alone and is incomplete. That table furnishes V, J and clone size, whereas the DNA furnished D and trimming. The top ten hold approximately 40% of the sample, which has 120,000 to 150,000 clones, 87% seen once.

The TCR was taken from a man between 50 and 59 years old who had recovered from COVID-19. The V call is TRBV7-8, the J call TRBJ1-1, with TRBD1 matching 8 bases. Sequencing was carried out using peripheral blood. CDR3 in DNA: TGTGCCAGCAGCCAAAAGTTGTCCGGACAGGGCGGCACTGAAGCTTTCTTT. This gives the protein CASSQKLSGQGGTEAFF.